The 2 T cell receptor beta chains given below trace back to one sample, sequenced in a study of Ad26.COV2.S vaccination and SARS-CoV-2 variants. The table came from immunoSEQ multiplex PCR; TCRdb's copy has only in-frame clones and leaves some out. This sample has about 94,000 clones; more than 65% occur once, and the top ten carry 16%. This specimen consisted of peripheral blood, obtained after recovery from COVID-19. All receptors come from a human donor who had recovered from COVID-19.

The V call is TRBV28, the J call TRBJ1-3, with D uncertain. The V gene's germline CDR1 is MDHEN and CDR2 SYDVKM. Deletions cut 4 bases from V and 0 bases from J, with 10 bases between. The CDR3 loop spans 15 amino acids. This CDR3 reads CASSSTWSSGNTIYF. DNA of the CDR3: TGTGCCAGCAGTTCCACATGGAGCTCTGGAAACACCATATATTTT. The full variable domain, rest sourced from reference TRBV28 and TRBJ1-3, is DVKVTQSSRYLVKRTGEKVFLECVQDMDHENMFWYRQDPGLGLRLIYFSYDVKMKEKGDIPEGYSVSREKKERFSLILESASTNQTSMYLCASSSTWSSGNTIYFGEGSWLTVV.

The V call is TRBV14, the J call TRBJ2-5; D is possibly TRBD1 (6 bases). Germline-derived CDR1 and CDR2 are SGHDN and FVKESK. Trimming left V 2 bases short and J 4 bases short, with 8 bases between. The CDR3 is 13 residues long. DNA for the CDR3: TGTGCCAGCAGCCAAAGCAGGGGAGAGACCCAGTACTTC. Its protein product is CASSQSRGETQYF.